The next 21 T cell receptor beta chains were all read from a single sample in a study of T cells in Graves' hyperthyroidism and ophthalmopathy. Amplified TCR beta CDR3 regions came from RNA transcripts. HTBI primers drove first-round RT-PCR of the TCR CDR3. TCRdb reprocessed the multiplex PCR reads via MiXCR and lists one record per CDR3 protein. The sample includes about 320,000 distinct CDR3 sequences, around a sixth of them seen just once. The specimen sequenced was blood. The receptors stem from a young man with Graves' hyperthyroidism.

The chain has TRBV6-2 or TRBV6-3 and TRBJ1-2; a weak D match, TRBD1 (5 bases). CDR1 MNHEY and CDR2 SVGEGT come from the germline V gene. The V end was cut by 2 bases, the J end by 5 bases, with 9 bases between. This CDR3 is built from 13 residues. This CDR3 is CASSYPGDYGYTF. CDR3 nucleotides: TGTGCCAGCAGTTACCCGGGGGATTATGGCTACACCTTC.

This clonotype was seen a handful of times. V is TRBV2 and J is TRBJ1-1, with a tentative D call TRBD1 (5 bases). Germline assignment: CDR1 SNHLY and CDR2 FYNNEI. The CDR3 runs 16 residues. V was cut by 6 bases and J by 3 bases, with 20 bases left in between. CDR3 protein: CASREGPGRVDTEAFF. CDR3 nucleotide sequence: TGTGCCAGCAGAGAGGGGCCAGGGAGAGTGGACACTGAAGCTTTCTTT.

This clonotype was counted a few times. This chain connects TRBV12-3 or TRBV12-4 to TRBJ1-1, with 8 nucleotides matching TRBD1. Germline trimming cut 1 base from V and 0 bases from J; bases unmatched to any gene: 10. The CDR3 is 18 residues long. CDR3 in amino acids: CASSLGTGRIKVNTEAFF. CDR3 nucleotides: TGTGCCAGCAGTTTAGGGACAGGGAGAATTAAGGTGAACACTGAAGCTTTCTTT.

A few counts support this clonotype. The chain recombines TRBV20-1 with TRBJ1-1, with a weak D call TRBD1 (6 bases). V lost 4 bases and J lost 5, with 17 bases in between. Germline V gene data show CDR1 as DFQATT and CDR2 as SNEGSKA (reference sequence). CDR3 size: 14 residues. CDR3 nucleotide sequence: TGCAGTGCTACCAAAGGGGGTTCGGGAACTGAAGCTTTCTTT. This sequence encodes CSATKGGSGTEAFF.

At least ten counts were recorded for this clonotype. The chain carries TRBV11-2 and TRBJ1-2; 7 bases are shared with TRBD1. V dropped 5 bases and J dropped 5; count of bases not matched to a gene: 14. CDR1 is SGHAT, CDR2 FQNNGV, per germline. The CDR3 is 16 amino acids. CDR3 sequence reads: CASSQVPRGRGYGYTF. CDR3 coding DNA: TGTGCCAGCAGCCAAGTACCTAGGGGGCGCGGTTATGGCTACACCTTC.

This clonotype came up many times. The V gene is TRBV18, the J gene TRBJ1-1; tentatively, D is TRBD1 (5 bases). Germline CDR1 and CDR2: KGHSH and LQKENI. This CDR3 is 14 amino acids long. Deletions cut 8 bases from V and 0 bases from J, with 13 bases between. CDR3 nucleotide sequence: TGTGCCAGCGCGGGGGGAGCCATGAACACTGAAGCTTTCTTT. Translating it yields CASAGGAMNTEAFF.

As regards this clonotype: Since a much larger clone is just one base distant, this may be a read error. The rearrangement joins TRBV2 to TRBJ2-5; D is ambiguous. Germline V gene lookup returns CDR1 SNHLY and CDR2 FYNNEI. Trimming removed 3 bases at V and 6 bases at J, with 8 bases between. The length of the CDR3 is 12 residues. In nucleotides, the CDR3 is TGTGCCAGCAGTGATCCAGGAAAGACCCAGTACTTC. The encoded protein is CASSDPGKTQYF.

The chain recombines TRBV30 with TRBJ2-5; D gene ambiguous. Trimming cost V 3 bases and J 0 bases, with 8 bases left between them. The germline CDR1 and CDR2 sequences are GTSNPN and SVGIG (reference sequence). This CDR3 comprises 13 residues. The CDR3 protein is CAWSALNQETQYF. The CDR3 bases are TGTGCCTGGAGCGCCCTGAACCAAGAGACCCAGTACTTC.

This clonotype was seen at least ten times. This chain connects TRBV7-8 to TRBJ1-2; a possible D gene is TRBD1 (5 bases). V lost 11 bases to trimming and J lost 4 bases, with 20 bases between them. This CDR3 has 14 amino acids. Germline V CDR1 and CDR2: SGHVS, FQNEAQ. The CDR3 nucleotides are TGTGCCGTGGTGACAGACCTTGTTTCCTATGGCTACACCTTC. Translating it yields CAVVTDLVSYGYTF. Looking up the rest from reference TRBV7-8 and TRBJ1-2 gives the full variable domain: GAGVSQSPRYKVAKRGQDVALRCDPISGHVSLFWYQQALGQGPEFLTYFQNEAQLDKSGLPSDRFFAERPEGSVSTLKIQRTQQEDSAVYLCAVVTDLVSYGYTFGSGTRLTVV.

This clonotype was counted many times. The rearrangement links TRBV6-1 to TRBJ1-1; D not certain. V was clipped by 7 bases and J by 0 bases, with 6 bases between them. Germline CDR1 and CDR2: MNHNS and SASEGT. The CDR3 totals 12 residues. In nucleotides, the CDR3 is TGTGCCAGCAACAGCCTGAACACTGAAGCTTTCTTT. Residues: CASNSLNTEAFF.

This clonotype was recorded a few times. The CDR3 spells CASSPGLAGGPTKNIQYF. CDR3 sequence (DNA): TGTGCCAGTAGTCCGGGACTAGCGGGAGGGCCGACCAAAAACATTCAGTACTTC. The chain is built from TRBV19 and TRBJ2-4; 16 bases are a match to TRBD2. This CDR3 has 18 residues. The ends lost 5 bases at V and 2 bases at J; junction bases unmatched: 6. CDR1 is LNHDA and CDR2 is SQIVND in the germline V gene (reference sequence).

This clonotype was observed many times. The chain uses TRBV9 and TRBJ2-7; D gene ambiguous. This CDR3 spans 13 amino acids. V was trimmed by 0 bases and J by 3 bases, leaving 7 bases between them. Germline V lookup: CDR1 SGDLS, CDR2 YYNGEE. CDR3 in DNA: TGTGCCAGCAGCGTAGCTCCAGACTACGAGCAGTACTTC. This codes for CASSVAPDYEQYF.

The chain recombines TRBV24-1 with TRBJ2-2, with D perhaps TRBD2 (6 bases). The CDR3 loop spans 13 amino acids. V shed 8 bases and J shed 5 bases, with 11 bases lying between them. Per the germline V gene, CDR1 is KGHDR and CDR2 is SFDVKD. The CDR3 spells CATTAGRTGELFF. The CDR3 DNA follows: TGTGCCACCACCGCGGGACGAACCGGGGAGCTGTTTTTT.

This clonotype was counted many times. The chain employs TRBV2 and TRBJ2-3, with D hard to call. Germline-derived CDR1 and CDR2 are SNHLY and FYNNEI. This CDR3 contains 15 residues. Trimming shortened V by 2 bases and J by 0 bases, and 9 bases separated the two germline ends. The CDR3 loop reads CASSEYDGSTDTQYF. CDR3 coding DNA: TGTGCCAGCAGTGAATACGACGGGAGCACAGATACGCAGTATTTT. Combining the CDR3 with reference TRBV2 and TRBJ2-3 gives the whole variable domain EPEVTQTPSHQVTQMGQEVILRCVPISNHLYFYWYRQILGQKVEFLVSFYNNEISEKSEIFDDQFSVERPDGSNFTLKIRSTKLEDSAMYFCASSEYDGSTDTQYFGPGTRLTVL.

As for this clonotype: A read error may explain this, as a much larger clone is one base away. The chain uses TRBV3-1 and TRBJ2-1, with D unresolved. The CDR3 consists of 12 residues. V lost 4 bases to trimming and J lost 9 bases, with 10 bases between them. Germline CDR1 LGHDT, CDR2 YNNKEL (reference sequence). Here the CDR3 reads CASSRDSGEQFF. The CDR3 bases are TGTGCCAGCAGCCGAGATTCGGGTGAGCAGTTCTTC.

This clonotype was detected many times. The chain uses TRBV20-1 and TRBJ2-7, with D possibly matching TRBD2 (6 bases). Germline lookup yields CDR1 DFQATT and CDR2 SNEGSKA (reference sequence). Deletions cut 0 bases from V and 0 bases from J, with 12 bases between. The CDR3 covers 15 residues. The CDR3 sequence: CSARDEGRSSYEQYF. CDR3 in DNA: TGCAGTGCTAGAGATGAAGGGAGGAGCTCCTACGAGCAGTACTTC.

This chain connects TRBV6-1 to TRBJ1-3; unclear D gene. The CDR3 runs to 15 residues. Germline assignment: CDR1 MNHNS and CDR2 SASEGT. The V gene lost 3 bases and the J gene lost 0 bases, with 9 bases spanning the gap. CDR3 protein: CASSDFTRSGNTIYF. The DNA for the CDR3 is TGTGCCAGCAGTGATTTTACCCGCTCTGGAAACACCATATATTTT.

This clonotype came up many times. The rearrangement links TRBV20-1 to TRBJ2-5; TRBD1 might be the D (5 bases). Germline loops: CDR1 DFQATT, CDR2 SNEGSKA (reference sequence). The CDR3 length is 13 residues. Trimming took 1 base from V and 1 from J, leaving 7 bases between them. The CDR3 here is CSARGQSQETQYF. The CDR3 DNA is TGCAGTGCTAGAGGACAGTCCCAAGAGACCCAGTACTTC.

This clonotype was seen many times. CDR3 sequence reads: CSASPRGDQHTQYF. The CDR3 DNA reads as TGCAGTGCTAGTCCCAGGGGGGACCAGCATACGCAGTATTTT. The chain joins TRBV20-1 to TRBJ2-3; weak D call: TRBD1 (7 bases). Trimming removed 3 bases from V and 7 bases from J, with 17 bases in between. Germline V lookup: CDR1 DFQATT, CDR2 SNEGSKA (reference sequence). This CDR3 is built from 14 residues.

This clonotype came up many times. The chain has TRBV3-1 and TRBJ1-1; no reliable D call. The germline V gene has CDR1 LGHDT and CDR2 YNNKEL (reference sequence). The CDR3 runs 13 residues. V was shortened by 7 bases and J by 4 bases, with 13 bases between the two germline ends. In DNA, the CDR3 is TGTGCCAGCACGCAGGCTGAGAGCACTGAAGCTTTCTTT. This gives the protein CASTQAESTEAFF.

There are a few counts of this clonotype. The chain has TRBV18 and TRBJ1-1; the D is unclear. CDR1 and CDR2 (germline): KGHSH, LQKENI. CDR3 length: 15 amino acids. V dropped 0 bases and J dropped 1 base, with 9 bases sitting between them. This chain's CDR3 is CASSPPGGQNTEAFF. For the CDR3, the DNA is TGTGCCAGCTCACCACCGGGTGGTCAGAACACTGAAGCTTTCTTT.